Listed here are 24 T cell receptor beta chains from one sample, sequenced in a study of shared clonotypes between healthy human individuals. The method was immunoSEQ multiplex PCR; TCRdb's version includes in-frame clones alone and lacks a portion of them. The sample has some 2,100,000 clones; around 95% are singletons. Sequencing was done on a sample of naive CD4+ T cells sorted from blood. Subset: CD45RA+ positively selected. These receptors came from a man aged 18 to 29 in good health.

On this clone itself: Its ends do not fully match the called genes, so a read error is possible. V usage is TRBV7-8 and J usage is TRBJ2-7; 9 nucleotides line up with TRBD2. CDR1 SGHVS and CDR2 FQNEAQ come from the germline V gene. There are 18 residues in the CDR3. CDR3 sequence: CASSLAAGISGRGVEQYF. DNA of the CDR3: TGTGCCAGCAGCCTAGCGGCCGGGATTAGCGGGAGAGGGGTTGAGCAGTACTTC.

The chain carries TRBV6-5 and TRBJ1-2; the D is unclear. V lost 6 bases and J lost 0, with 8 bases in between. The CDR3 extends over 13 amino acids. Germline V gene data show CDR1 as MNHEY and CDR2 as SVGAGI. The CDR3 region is CASRDPSNYGYTF. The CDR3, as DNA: TGTGCCAGCAGGGACCCTTCTAACTATGGCTACACCTTC.

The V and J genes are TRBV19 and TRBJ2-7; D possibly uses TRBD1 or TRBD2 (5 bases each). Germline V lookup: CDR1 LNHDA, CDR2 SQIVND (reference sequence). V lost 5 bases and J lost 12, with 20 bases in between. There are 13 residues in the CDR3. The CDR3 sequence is CASSPTRGDQLYF. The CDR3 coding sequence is TGTGCCAGTAGTCCCACTCGGGGCGACCAACTGTACTTC.

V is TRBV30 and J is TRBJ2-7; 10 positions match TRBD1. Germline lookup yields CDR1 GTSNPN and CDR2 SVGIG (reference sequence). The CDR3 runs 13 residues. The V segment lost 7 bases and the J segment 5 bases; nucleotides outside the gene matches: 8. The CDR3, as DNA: TGTGCCTTAACGGGACAGGGGTTCCACGAGCAGTACTTC. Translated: CALTGQGFHEQYF.

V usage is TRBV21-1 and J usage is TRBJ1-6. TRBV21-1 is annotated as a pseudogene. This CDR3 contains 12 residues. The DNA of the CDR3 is TGTGCCTCGGCGGACGGGAATTCACCCCTCCACTTT. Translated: CASADGNSPLHF.

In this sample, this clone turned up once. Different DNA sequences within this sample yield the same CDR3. The CDR3 reads CASSLTGGRTEAFF. For the CDR3, the DNA is TGTGCCAGCAGTCTGACAGGGGGAAGGACTGAAGCTTTCTTT. The V call is TRBV28, the J call TRBJ1-1; 9 bases agree with TRBD1. J gave up 5 bases and V 5 bases, and 6 bases lay outside the gene matches. This CDR3 region has 14 residues. Germline loops: CDR1 MDHEN, CDR2 SYDVKM.

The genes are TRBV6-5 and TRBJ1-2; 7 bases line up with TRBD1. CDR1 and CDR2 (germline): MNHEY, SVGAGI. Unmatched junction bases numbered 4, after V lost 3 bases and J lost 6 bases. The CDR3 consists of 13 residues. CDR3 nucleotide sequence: TGTGCCAGCAGTTATCGACAGGGCGATGGCTACACCTTC. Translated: CASSYRQGDGYTF.

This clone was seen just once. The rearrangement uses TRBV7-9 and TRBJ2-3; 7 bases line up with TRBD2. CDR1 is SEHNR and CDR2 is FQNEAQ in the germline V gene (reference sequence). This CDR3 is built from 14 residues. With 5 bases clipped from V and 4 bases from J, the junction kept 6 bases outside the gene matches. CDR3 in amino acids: CASSLQRDADTQYF. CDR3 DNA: TGTGCCAGCAGCCTCCAGCGGGATGCAGATACGCAGTATTTT.

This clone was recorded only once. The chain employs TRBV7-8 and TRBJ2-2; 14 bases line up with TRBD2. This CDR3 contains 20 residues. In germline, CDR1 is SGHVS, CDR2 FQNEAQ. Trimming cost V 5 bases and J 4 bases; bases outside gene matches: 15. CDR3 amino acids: CASSHPPRLAGGPGTGELFF. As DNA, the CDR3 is TGTGCCAGCAGCCATCCCCCCAGACTAGCGGGGGGGCCGGGCACCGGGGAGCTGTTTTTT.

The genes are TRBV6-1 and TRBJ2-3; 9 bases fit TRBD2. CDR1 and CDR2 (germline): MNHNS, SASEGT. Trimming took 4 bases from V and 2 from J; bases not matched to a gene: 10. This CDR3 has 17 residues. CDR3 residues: CASSVRGLAGSTDTQYF. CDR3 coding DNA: TGTGCCAGCAGTGTTCGGGGGCTAGCGGGATCCACAGATACGCAGTATTTT.

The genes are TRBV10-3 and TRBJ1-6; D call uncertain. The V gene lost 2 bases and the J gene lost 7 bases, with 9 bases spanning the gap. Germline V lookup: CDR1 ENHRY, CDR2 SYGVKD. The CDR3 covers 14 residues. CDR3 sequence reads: CAISEDTVNSPLHF. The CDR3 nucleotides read TGTGCCATCAGTGAGGACACGGTGAATTCACCCCTCCACTTT.

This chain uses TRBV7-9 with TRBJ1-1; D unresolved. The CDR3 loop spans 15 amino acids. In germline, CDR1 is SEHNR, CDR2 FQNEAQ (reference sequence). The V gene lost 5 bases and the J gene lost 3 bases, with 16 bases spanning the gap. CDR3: CASSPKGLVHTEAFF. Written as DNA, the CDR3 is TGTGCCAGCAGCCCTAAGGGCCTTGTTCACACTGAAGCTTTCTTT.

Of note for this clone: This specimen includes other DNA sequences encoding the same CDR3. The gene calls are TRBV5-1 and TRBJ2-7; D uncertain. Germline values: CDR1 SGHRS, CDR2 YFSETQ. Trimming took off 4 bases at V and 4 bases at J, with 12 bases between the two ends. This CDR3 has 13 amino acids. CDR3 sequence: CASSPGLPYEQYF. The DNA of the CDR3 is TGCGCCAGCAGCCCCGGTCTCCCGTACGAGCAGTACTTC.

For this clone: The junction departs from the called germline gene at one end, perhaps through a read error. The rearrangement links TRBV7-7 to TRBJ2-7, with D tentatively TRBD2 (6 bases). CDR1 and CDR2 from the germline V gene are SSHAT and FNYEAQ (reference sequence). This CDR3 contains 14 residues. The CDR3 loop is CASSLAEGTGEQYF. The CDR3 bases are TGTGCTAGCAGCTTAGCGGAGGGGACGGGGGAGCAGTACTTC.

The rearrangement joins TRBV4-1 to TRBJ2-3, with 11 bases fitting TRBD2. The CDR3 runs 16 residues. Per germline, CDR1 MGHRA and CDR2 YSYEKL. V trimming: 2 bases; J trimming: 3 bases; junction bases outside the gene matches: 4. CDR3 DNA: TGCGCCAGCAGCCAATTGGGACTAGCGGATACAGATACGCAGTATTTT. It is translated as CASSQLGLADTDTQYF.

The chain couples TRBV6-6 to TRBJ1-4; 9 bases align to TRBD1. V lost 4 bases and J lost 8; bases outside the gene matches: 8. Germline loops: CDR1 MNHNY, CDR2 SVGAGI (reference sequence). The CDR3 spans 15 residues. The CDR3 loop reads CASSSPGQGWEKLFF. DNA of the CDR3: TGTGCCAGCAGTTCGCCGGGACAGGGATGGGAAAAACTGTTTTTT.

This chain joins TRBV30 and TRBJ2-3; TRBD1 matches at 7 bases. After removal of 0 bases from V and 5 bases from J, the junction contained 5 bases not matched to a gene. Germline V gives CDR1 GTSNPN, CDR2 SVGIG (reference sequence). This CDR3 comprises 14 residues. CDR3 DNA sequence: TGTGCCTGGAGTGTAACAGGGGAAGGAGATACGCAGTATTTT. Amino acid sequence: CAWSVTGEGDTQYF.

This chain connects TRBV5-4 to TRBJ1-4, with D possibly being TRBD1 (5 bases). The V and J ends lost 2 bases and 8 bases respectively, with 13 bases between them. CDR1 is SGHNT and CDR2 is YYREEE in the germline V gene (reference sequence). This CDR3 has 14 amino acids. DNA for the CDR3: TGTGCCAGCAGCTTTCGGGAGGGGAGCGAAAAACTGTTTTTT. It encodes CASSFREGSEKLFF.

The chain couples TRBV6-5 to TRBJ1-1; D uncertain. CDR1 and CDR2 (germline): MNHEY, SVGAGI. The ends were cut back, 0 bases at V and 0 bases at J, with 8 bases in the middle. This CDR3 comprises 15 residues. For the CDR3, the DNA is TGTGCCAGCAGTTACTCACAAAGATTGAACACTGAAGCTTTCTTT. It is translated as CASSYSQRLNTEAFF.

CDR3 in DNA: TGTGCCAGCAGTCCGTCCCGGGACCCCTACGGGGACACCGGGGAGCTGTTTTTT. Its translation: CASSPSRDPYGDTGELFF. The V gene is TRBV27, the J gene TRBJ2-2; the D gene could be TRBD1 or TRBD2 (5 bases each). The CDR3 has 18 residues. CDR1 is MNHEY and CDR2 is SMNVEV in the germline V gene (reference sequence). The V end lost 5 bases, the J end lost 3 bases, and 22 bases lay between the germline ends.

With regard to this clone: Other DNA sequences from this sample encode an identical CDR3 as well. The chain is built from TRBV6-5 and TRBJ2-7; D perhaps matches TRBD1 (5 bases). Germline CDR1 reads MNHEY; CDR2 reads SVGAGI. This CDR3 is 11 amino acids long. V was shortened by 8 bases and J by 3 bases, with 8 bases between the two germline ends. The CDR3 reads CASRQGYEQYF. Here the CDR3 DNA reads TGTGCCAGCCGTCAGGGCTACGAGCAGTACTTC.

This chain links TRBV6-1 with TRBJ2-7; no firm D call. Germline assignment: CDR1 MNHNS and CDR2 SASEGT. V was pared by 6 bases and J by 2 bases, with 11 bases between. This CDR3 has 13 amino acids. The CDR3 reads CASRTGGAYEQYF. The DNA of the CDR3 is TGTGCCAGCAGGACGGGTGGAGCCTACGAGCAGTACTTC.

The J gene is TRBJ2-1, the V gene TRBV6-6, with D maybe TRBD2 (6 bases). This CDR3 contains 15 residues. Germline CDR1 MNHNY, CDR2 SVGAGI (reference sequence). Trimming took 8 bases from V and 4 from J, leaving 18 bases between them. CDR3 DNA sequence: TGTGCCAGCTCCTCACCGGGCGGGGTTTACAATGAGCAGTTCTTC. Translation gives CASSSPGGVYNEQFF.

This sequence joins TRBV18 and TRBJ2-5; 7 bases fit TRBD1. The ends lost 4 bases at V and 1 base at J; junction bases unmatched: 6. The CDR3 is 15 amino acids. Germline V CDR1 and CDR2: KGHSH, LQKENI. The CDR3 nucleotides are TGTGCCAGCTCACGATCGACAGGGAGCCAAGAGACCCAGTACTTC. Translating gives CASSRSTGSQETQYF.